These 2 T cell receptor beta chains were all obtained from the same sample, sequenced in a study of blood T cell repertoires in COVID-19. The data were produced by immunoSEQ multiplex PCR, yet TCRdb's version contains in-frame clones alone and is incomplete. The sample comprises around 140,000 clones, around 81% of which are singletons, and roughly 9.1% rests with the top ten. Sample: peripheral blood. These receptors all stem from a woman aged 55 to 70 with active or convalescent COVID-19.

There are a few counts of this clone. The rearrangement joins TRBV7-9 to TRBJ1-5; TRBD1 matches 11 bases. Germline V gene data show CDR1 as SEHNR and CDR2 as FQNEAQ (reference sequence). The CDR3 runs to 15 residues. V was clipped by 5 bases and J by 7 bases; unmatched bases: 7. The CDR3: CASSPGTGGRQPQHF. CDR3 coding DNA: TGTGCCAGCAGCCCCGGGACAGGGGGTCGGCAGCCCCAGCATTTT.

V and J are TRBV9 and TRBJ2-2; D is perhaps TRBD2 (5 bases). The V gene's germline CDR1 is SGDLS and CDR2 YYNGEE. The V end was cut by 0 bases, the J end by 5 bases, with 5 bases between. The CDR3 runs 13 residues. CDR3 loop: CASSVGGTGELFF. The CDR3 coding sequence is TGTGCCAGCAGCGTAGGCGGGACCGGGGAGCTGTTTTTT.